The TCR beta chain described here comes from a study of shared clonotypes between healthy human individuals. The method was immunoSEQ multiplex PCR; TCRdb's version includes in-frame clones alone and lacks a portion of them. Counted here are about 490,000 clones, 81% occurring once; the ten biggest clones make up roughly 13%. The V gene lost 3 bases and the J gene lost 8 bases, with 17 bases spanning the gap. The CDR3 covers 15 residues. Per germline, CDR1 LGHNA and CDR2 YNFKEQ. The gene calls are TRBV4-2 and TRBJ2-1, with unresolved D. The sample was PBMCs. This TCR derives from a woman aged 40 to 50 in good health. Some clones in this sample may be carry-over from other donors' samples. The CDR3 spells CASSHTTQNADEQFF. CDR3 coding DNA: TGTGCCAGCAGCCACACTACTCAAAACGCCGATGAGCAGTTCTTC.